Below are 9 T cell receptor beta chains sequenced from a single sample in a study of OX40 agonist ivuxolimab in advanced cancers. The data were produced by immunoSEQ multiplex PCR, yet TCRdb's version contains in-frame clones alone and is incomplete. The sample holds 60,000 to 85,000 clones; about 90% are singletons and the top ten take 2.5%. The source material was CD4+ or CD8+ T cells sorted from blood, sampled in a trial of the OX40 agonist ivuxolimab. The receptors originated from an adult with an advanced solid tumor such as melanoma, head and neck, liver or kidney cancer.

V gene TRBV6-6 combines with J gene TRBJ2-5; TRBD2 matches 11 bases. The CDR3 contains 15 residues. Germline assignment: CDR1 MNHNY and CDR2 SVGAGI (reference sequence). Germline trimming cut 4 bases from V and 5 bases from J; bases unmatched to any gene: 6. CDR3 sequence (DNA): TGTGCCAGCAGTTCCTCACTAGCGGGGGTGGAGACCCAGTACTTC. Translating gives CASSSSLAGVETQYF.

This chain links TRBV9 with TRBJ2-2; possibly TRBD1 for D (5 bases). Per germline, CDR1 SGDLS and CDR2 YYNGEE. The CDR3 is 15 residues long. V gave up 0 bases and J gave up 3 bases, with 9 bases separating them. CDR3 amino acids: CASSVVAGYTGELFF. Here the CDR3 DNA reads TGTGCCAGCAGCGTAGTGGCAGGGTACACCGGGGAGCTGTTTTTT.

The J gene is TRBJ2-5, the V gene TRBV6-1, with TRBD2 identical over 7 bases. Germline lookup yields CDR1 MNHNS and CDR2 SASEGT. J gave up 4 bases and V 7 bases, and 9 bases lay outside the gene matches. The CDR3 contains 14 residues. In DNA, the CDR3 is TGTGCCAGCATTTGGGGGGGGAGGTTAGAGACCCAGTACTTC. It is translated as CASIWGGRLETQYF.

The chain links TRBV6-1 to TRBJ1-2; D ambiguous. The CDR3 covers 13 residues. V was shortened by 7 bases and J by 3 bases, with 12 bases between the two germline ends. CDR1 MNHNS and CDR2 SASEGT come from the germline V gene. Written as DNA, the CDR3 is TGTGCCAGCAACGCAGAATCCTACTATGGCTACACCTTC. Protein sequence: CASNAESYYGYTF.

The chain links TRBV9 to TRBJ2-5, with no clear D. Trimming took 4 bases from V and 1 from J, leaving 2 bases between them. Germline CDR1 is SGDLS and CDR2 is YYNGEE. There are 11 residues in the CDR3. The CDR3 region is CASSSQETQYF. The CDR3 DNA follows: TGTGCCAGCAGCTCCCAAGAGACCCAGTACTTC.

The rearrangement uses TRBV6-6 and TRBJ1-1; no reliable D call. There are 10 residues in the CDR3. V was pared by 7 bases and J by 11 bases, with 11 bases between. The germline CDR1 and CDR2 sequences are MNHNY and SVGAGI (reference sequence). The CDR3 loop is CASNYPRAFF. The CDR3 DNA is TGTGCCAGCAACTACCCACGGGCTTTCTTT.

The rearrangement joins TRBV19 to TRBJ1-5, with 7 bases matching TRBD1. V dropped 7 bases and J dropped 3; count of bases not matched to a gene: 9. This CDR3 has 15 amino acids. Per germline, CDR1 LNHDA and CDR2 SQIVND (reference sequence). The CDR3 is CASKTGTANNQPQHF. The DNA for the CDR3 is TGTGCCAGTAAAACCGGGACAGCTAACAATCAGCCCCAGCATTTT.

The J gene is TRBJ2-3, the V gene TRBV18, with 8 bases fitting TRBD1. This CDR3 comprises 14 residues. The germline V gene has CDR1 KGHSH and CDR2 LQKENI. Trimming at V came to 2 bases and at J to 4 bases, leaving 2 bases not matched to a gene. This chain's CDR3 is CASSPWTGPDTQYF. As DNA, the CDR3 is TGTGCCAGCTCACCATGGACAGGGCCAGATACGCAGTATTTT. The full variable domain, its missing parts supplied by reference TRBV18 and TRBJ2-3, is NAGVMQNPRHLVRRRGQEARLRCSPMKGHSHVYWYRQLPEEGLKFMVYLQKENIIDESGMPKERFSAEFPKEGPSILRIQQVVRGDSAAYFCASSPWTGPDTQYFGPGTRLTVL.

The CDR3 DNA is TGTGCCAGCAGCCAAGATCGTAGGCAGAATAATGAAAAACTGTTTTTT. Translated: CASSQDRRQNNEKLFF. The rearrangement uses TRBV4-2 and TRBJ1-4; no reliable D call. Germline CDR1 is LGHNA and CDR2 is YNFKEQ. Deletions cut 0 bases from V and 4 bases from J, with 12 bases between. The CDR3 covers 16 residues.